Presented here are 4 T cell receptor beta chains from one specimen sequenced in a study of spatial heterogeneity in lung cancer (dated by TCRdb to about 2019). Libraries came from 5' RACE. Instrument on record: NextSeq 500. TCRdb itself trimmed the public reads at Q25 with fastp, ran MiXCR and retained productive beta chains. Each CDR3 protein appears once, grouped with its most common genes and DNA. This sample is represented by some 11,000 distinct CDR3 sequences; approximately 6.2% of them were singletons. Under 13% of the sample rests with the top ten. Per the publication, the time point label means: sample taken at primary tumor resection. For TCR sequencing, whole RNA was extracted from tumor and nontumor lung tissue, or from cryopreserved PBMC samples, and no cell sorting was done. The source material was normal lung tissue next to the tumor, sampled at surgery. Source of these receptors: a male donor with early-stage non-small cell lung cancer.

This clonotype was seen repeatedly, ten times or more. The chain recombines TRBV20-1 with TRBJ2-3, with 7 bases aligning to TRBD2. The CDR3 is made up of 12 amino acids. Germline lookup yields CDR1 DFQATT and CDR2 SNEGSKA (reference sequence). Losses at the gene ends were 3 bases for V and 11 bases for J; bases not matched to a gene: 8. The CDR3 nucleotides are TGCAGTGCTAGTGTGACTAGCAAGTTGCAGTATTTT. This gives the protein CSASVTSKLQYF.

In its sample, this clonotype ranks as medium-sized (0.01 to 0.1%). This sequence joins TRBV3-1 and TRBJ2-5; D possibly corresponds to TRBD2 (5 bases). Looked up from germline, CDR1 is LGHDT and CDR2 is YNNKEL (reference sequence). Deletions cut 1 base from V and 2 bases from J, with 11 bases between. This CDR3 region has 15 residues. CDR3 amino acids: CASSQVSGLQETQYF. The CDR3 DNA reads TGTGCCAGCAGCCAAGTTAGTGGACTGCAAGAGACCCAGTACTTC.

This clonotype was found many times. The gene calls are TRBV6-6 and TRBJ1-2; D call uncertain. Trimming cost V 5 bases and J 2 bases, with 9 bases left between them. CDR1 MNHNY and CDR2 SVGAGI come from the germline V gene (reference sequence). This CDR3 region has 13 residues. CDR3 bases: TGTGCCAGCAGTCTCGACCCCAACTATGGCTACACCTTC. Translation gives CASSLDPNYGYTF.

Only a few counts were recorded for this clonotype. CDR3 nucleotide sequence: TGCGCCAGCAGCCAAGGCCCGGGACAGGGAGTCGACGAGCAGTACTTC. This gives the protein CASSQGPGQGVDEQYF. The chain has TRBV4-1 and TRBJ2-7; 9 bases match TRBD1. V trimming: 1 base; J trimming: 5 bases; junction bases outside the gene matches: 9. Germline CDR1 is MGHRA and CDR2 is YSYEKL. The CDR3 has 16 amino acids.